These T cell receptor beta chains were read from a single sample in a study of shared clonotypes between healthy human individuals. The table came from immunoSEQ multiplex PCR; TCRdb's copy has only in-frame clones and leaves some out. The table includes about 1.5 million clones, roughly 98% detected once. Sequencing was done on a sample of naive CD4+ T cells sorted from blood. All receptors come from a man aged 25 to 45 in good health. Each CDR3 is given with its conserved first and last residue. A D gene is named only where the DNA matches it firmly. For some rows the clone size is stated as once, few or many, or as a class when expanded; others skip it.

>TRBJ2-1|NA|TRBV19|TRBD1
CASRASSGQVYNEQFF
TGTGCCAGTAGGGCTTCTTCGGGACAGGTATACAATGAGCAGTTCTTC
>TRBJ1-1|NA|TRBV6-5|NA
CASSTSGDGTEAFF
TGTGCCAGCAGTACCTCGGGAGACGGCACTGAAGCTTTCTTT
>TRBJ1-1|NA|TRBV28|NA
CASSPGGNTEAFF
TGTGCCAGCAGTCCGGGGGGGAACACTGAAGCTTTCTTT
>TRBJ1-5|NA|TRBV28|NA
CAKGSPGTSQHF
TGTGCCAAAGGTTCCCCAGGTACATCCCAGCATTTT
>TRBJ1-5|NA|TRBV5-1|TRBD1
CASSAGQGNQPQHF
TGCGCCAGCAGCGCCGGACAGGGCAATCAGCCCCAGCATTTT
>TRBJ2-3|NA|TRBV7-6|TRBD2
CASSTLAGVGTDTQYF
TGTGCCAGCAGCACGTTAGCGGGAGTGGGCACAGATACGCAGTATTTT
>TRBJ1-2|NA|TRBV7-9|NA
CASSSRTDGNNYGYTF
TGTGCCAGCAGCTCCCGGACCGACGGGAACAACTATGGCTACACCTTC
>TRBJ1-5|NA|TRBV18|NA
CASSPSSWGQPQHF
TGTGCCAGCTCACCGTCTAGTTGGGGCCAGCCCCAGCATTTT
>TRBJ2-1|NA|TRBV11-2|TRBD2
CASSSTSGPYNEQFF
TGTGCCAGCAGCTCGACTAGCGGTCCATACAATGAGCAGTTCTTC
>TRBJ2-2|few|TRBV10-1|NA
CASRDTTGTGELFF
TGCGCCAGTCGGGACACTACAGGGACCGGGGAGCTGTTTTTT
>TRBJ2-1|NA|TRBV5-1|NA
CASSNLDRYNEQFF
TGCGCCAGCAGCAACCTTGACAGGTACAATGAGCAGTTCTTC
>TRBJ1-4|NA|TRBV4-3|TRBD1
CASSQGPQGLSNEKLFF
TGCGCCAGCAGCCAAGGGCCACAGGGGCTGTCTAATGAAAAACTGTTTTTT
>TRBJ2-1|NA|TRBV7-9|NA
CASSGTGSNEQFF
TGTGCCAGCAGTGGAACAGGGAGCAATGAGCAGTTCTTC
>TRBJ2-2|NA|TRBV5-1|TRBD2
CASSLGLAENTGELFF
TGCGCCAGCAGCTTGGGGCTAGCGGAGAACACCGGGGAGCTGTTTTTT
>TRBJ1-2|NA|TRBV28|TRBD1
CASSSMDRGHGYTF
TGTGCCAGTAGTTCAATGGACAGGGGGCATGGCTACACCTTC
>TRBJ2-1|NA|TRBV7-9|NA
CASSPGRGSYNEQFF
TGTGCCAGCAGCCCCGGCCGGGGGTCCTACAATGAGCAGTTCTTC
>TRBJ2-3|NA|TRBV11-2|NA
CASSFLGVRDTQYF
TGTGCCAGCAGCTTCCTCGGCGTGAGAGATACGCAGTATTTT
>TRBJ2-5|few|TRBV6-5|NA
CASSYGETQYF
TGTGCCAGCAGTTACGGGGAGACCCAGTACTTC
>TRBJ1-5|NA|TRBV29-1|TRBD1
CSVLTGSNQPQHF
TGCAGCGTTTTGACAGGGAGCAATCAGCCCCAGCATTTT
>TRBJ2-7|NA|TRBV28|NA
CASMGGRGEQYF
TGTGCCAGCATGGGGGGACGGGGCGAGCAGTACTTC
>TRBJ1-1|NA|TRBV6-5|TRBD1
CASSSYRGGTEAFF
TGTGCCAGCAGTTCATACAGGGGTGGCACTGAAGCTTTCTTT
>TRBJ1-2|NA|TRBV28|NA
CASSSGGERSYGYTF
TGTGCCAGCAGTTCGGGGGGCGAGAGATCTTATGGCTACACCTTC
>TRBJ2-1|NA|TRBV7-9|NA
CASSRPGQDNEQFF
TGTGCCAGCAGTCGTCCGGGACAAGACAATGAGCAGTTCTTC
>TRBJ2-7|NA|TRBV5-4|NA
CATRTSFPSESSYEQYF
TGTGCCACCCGAACTAGTTTCCCGAGCGAGAGCTCCTACGAGCAGTACTTC
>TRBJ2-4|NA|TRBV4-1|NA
CASARAGLLNIQYF
TGCGCCAGCGCCAGGGCGGGACTGCTGAACATTCAGTACTTC
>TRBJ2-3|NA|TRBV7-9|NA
CASSGFRHTDTQYF
TGTGCCAGCAGCGGCTTCCGGCACACAGATACGCAGTATTTT
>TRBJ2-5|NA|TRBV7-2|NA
CASSTGPVGGYQETQYF
TGTGCCAGCAGCACAGGCCCTGTAGGAGGGTACCAAGAGACCCAGTACTTC
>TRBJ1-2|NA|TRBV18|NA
CASSQSGTDLLNYGYTF
TGTGCCAGCTCACAATCCGGGACCGACCTATTAAACTATGGCTACACCTTC
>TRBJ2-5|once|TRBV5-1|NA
CASSLRQGGGETQYF
TGCGCCAGCAGCTTACGCCAGGGTGGAGGAGAGACCCAGTACTTC
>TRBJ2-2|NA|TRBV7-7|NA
CASSDTGTITGELFF
TGTGCCAGCAGCGACACGGGGACCATCACCGGGGAGCTGTTTTTT
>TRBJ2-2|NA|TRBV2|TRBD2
CASTPVAGSGGELFF
TGTGCCAGCACCCCAGTAGCGGGATCGGGAGGGGAGCTGTTTTTT
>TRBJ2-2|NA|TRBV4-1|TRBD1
CASSHRQGSGELFF
TGCGCCAGCAGCCACCGACAGGGATCCGGGGAGCTGTTTTTT
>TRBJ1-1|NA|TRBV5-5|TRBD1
CASSFRDRGNTEAFF
TGTGCCAGCAGCTTTAGGGACAGGGGTAACACTGAAGCTTTCTTT
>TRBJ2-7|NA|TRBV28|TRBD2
CASSPLRVAGGVGQYF
TGTGCCAGCAGTCCACTGAGAGTGGCGGGGGGAGTAGGGCAGTACTTC
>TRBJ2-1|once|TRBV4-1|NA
CASSQPPVTSSYNEQFF
TGCGCCAGCAGCCAGCCGCCGGTCACCAGCTCCTACAATGAGCAGTTCTTC
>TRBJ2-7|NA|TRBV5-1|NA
CASRPVLAFVHEQYF
TGCGCCAGCAGACCAGTTCTAGCTTTTGTCCACGAGCAGTACTTC